The entry below gives a single T cell receptor (beta chain) sequence along with its context. The CDR3 has 15 residues. The germline V gene has CDR1 GTSNPN and CDR2 SVGIG (reference sequence). The V gene lost 2 bases and the J gene lost 4 bases, with 15 bases spanning the gap. TCRdb's table, derived via immunoSEQ multiplex PCR, lists solely in-frame clones and lacks some. The sample lists roughly 150,000 clones, roughly 93% seen once, with 2.4% in the top ten. This sample is part of a study of control samples from healthy donors and cancer patients. V and J are TRBV30 and TRBJ1-3; D not certain. The source material was blood. This TCR derives from a man aged 50 to 60 in good health. CDR3 nucleotide sequence: TGTGCCTGGAGTCAAGGTTCACAGCCAGGAAACACCATATATTTT. Encoded protein: CAWSQGSQPGNTIYF.